This TCR beta chain was sequenced for a study of cytotoxic CD8 clonotypes in ibrutinib-treated CLL. Genomic DNA in an amount of roughly 2 micrograms was extracted from cryopreserved PBMCs and used for the preparation of TCR beta libraries. V lost 7 bases to trimming and J lost 3 bases; unmatched junction nucleotides: 7. The CDR3 contains 14 residues. Germline V CDR1 and CDR2: LNHDA, SQIVND (reference sequence). The assay was immunoSEQ multiplex PCR, and TCRdb's table has in-frame clones only and misses some. The sample holds nearly 300,000 clones, roughly three quarters seen once. This clonotype was sampled from a human donor with chronic lymphocytic leukemia. The chain has TRBV19 and TRBJ1-2, with TRBD1 matching 8 bases. The material sequenced was PBMCs, taken at disease progression, from a patient treated with ibrutinib. CDR3 nucleotide sequence: TGTGCCAGTATAGGGACAGGCGGATACTATGGCTACACCTTC. Translation: CASIGTGGYYGYTF.